Following are 7 T cell receptor beta chains from one sample sequenced in a study of T cell responses to AZD1222 COVID-19 vaccine. Produced via immunoSEQ multiplex PCR; TCRdb's table is partial and in-frame only. This table has around 180,000 clones, almost 90% appearing once. The sample was peripheral blood, taken on day 0 of AZD1222 vaccination. The receptors derive from an adult in good health.

The chain employs TRBV18 and TRBJ2-7, with 7 bases aligning to TRBD1. The CDR3 extends over 13 amino acids. J lost 5 bases, V lost 6 bases, and 7 bases had no gene match. Germline CDR1 is KGHSH and CDR2 is LQKENI. DNA for the CDR3: TGTGCCAGCTCTGCCGGGACAGAAGACGAGCAGTACTTC. It encodes CASSAGTEDEQYF.

The chain joins TRBV25-1 to TRBJ1-1, with 7 bases fitting TRBD1. Germline V gene sequence: CDR1 MGHDK, CDR2 SYGVNS. The CDR3 runs to 13 residues. The V and J ends lost 8 bases and 1 base, in that order; junction bases with no gene match: 4. The CDR3 spells CASGDSPNTEAFF. The CDR3 DNA sequence: TGTGCCAGCGGGGACAGCCCGAACACTGAAGCTTTCTTT.

J is TRBJ2-3 and V is TRBV28; 10 positions agree with TRBD2. After removal of 1 base from V and 0 bases from J, the junction contained 16 bases not matched to a gene. The V gene's germline CDR1 is MDHEN and CDR2 SYDVKM. There are 21 residues in the CDR3. CDR3 amino acids: CASSLSLTLNGLAESTDTQYF. The CDR3 DNA sequence: TGTGCCAGCAGTTTATCCCTGACCCTAAACGGACTAGCGGAGAGCACAGATACGCAGTATTTT.

This sequence joins TRBV28 and TRBJ1-4; D ambiguous. The V gene lost 7 bases and the J gene lost 13 bases, with 19 bases spanning the gap. Germline CDR1 is MDHEN and CDR2 is SYDVKM. The CDR3 has 13 amino acids. CDR3: CASTSYLEAALFF. In nucleotides, the CDR3 is TGTGCCAGCACTTCCTACCTCGAGGCAGCACTGTTTTTT.

This clone has a handful of counts. This CDR3 reads CASTALTGSTGGYTF. CDR3 bases: TGCGCCAGCACCGCCCTGACCGGGTCTACAGGGGGCTACACCTTC. The chain is built from TRBV10-2 and TRBJ1-2; D possibly corresponds to TRBD1 (6 bases). The germline gives CDR1 WSHSY, CDR2 SAAADI. Trimming pared 7 bases from V and 8 bases from J, leaving 23 bases between. The CDR3 spans 15 residues.

In nucleotides, the CDR3 is TGTGCCAGCAGCCATCCGGAGGCTGGGGCCAACGTCCTGACTTTC. As protein: CASSHPEAGANVLTF. This chain links TRBV3-1 (or the pseudogene TRBV3-2) with TRBJ2-6, with a weak D call TRBD2 (5 bases). In germline, CDR1 is LGHDT, CDR2 YNNKEL (reference sequence). Deletions cut 3 bases from V and 2 bases from J, with 8 bases between. The length of the CDR3 is 15 residues.

The chain couples TRBV12-3 or TRBV12-4 to TRBJ2-7; D may be TRBD1 (6 bases). This CDR3 is built from 13 residues. Trimming removed 6 bases from V and 5 bases from J, with 14 bases in between. This chain's CDR3 is CASRRQARDEQYF. CDR3 in DNA: TGTGCCAGCAGACGACAGGCTCGCGACGAGCAGTACTTC.